This passage covers 2 T cell receptor beta chains from one sample sequenced in a study of OX40 agonist ivuxolimab in advanced cancers. Measured with immunoSEQ multiplex PCR; TCRdb has only the in-frame clones, and not every one. Found here are tens of thousands of clones, around four fifths of them singletons; the top ten hold under 2%. The material sequenced was CD4+ or CD8+ T cells sorted from blood, taken in a trial of the OX40 agonist ivuxolimab. The source of these receptors is an adult with an advanced solid tumor such as melanoma, head and neck, liver or kidney cancer.

The genes are TRBV10-3 and TRBJ2-3; tentatively, D is TRBD2 (6 bases). Trimming removed 9 bases from V and 0 bases from J, with 13 bases in between. Germline V gene lookup returns CDR1 ENHRY and CDR2 SYGVKD. This CDR3 region has 14 residues. The CDR3 DNA reads TGTGCCATGAAAGGCGGGGCTAGCACAGATACGCAGTATTTT. It translates to CAMKGGASTDTQYF.

The rearrangement uses TRBV7-3 and TRBJ1-2; the match to TRBD1 covers 8 bases. The CDR3 runs to 15 residues. J was trimmed by 4 bases and V by 5 bases; bases with no gene match: 9. The germline V gene encodes CDR1 SGHTA and CDR2 FQGTGA. The CDR3 DNA follows: TGTGCCAGCAGCCAAGGTCCCGGACAGGGCTATGGCTACACCTTC. It translates to CASSQGPGQGYGYTF.